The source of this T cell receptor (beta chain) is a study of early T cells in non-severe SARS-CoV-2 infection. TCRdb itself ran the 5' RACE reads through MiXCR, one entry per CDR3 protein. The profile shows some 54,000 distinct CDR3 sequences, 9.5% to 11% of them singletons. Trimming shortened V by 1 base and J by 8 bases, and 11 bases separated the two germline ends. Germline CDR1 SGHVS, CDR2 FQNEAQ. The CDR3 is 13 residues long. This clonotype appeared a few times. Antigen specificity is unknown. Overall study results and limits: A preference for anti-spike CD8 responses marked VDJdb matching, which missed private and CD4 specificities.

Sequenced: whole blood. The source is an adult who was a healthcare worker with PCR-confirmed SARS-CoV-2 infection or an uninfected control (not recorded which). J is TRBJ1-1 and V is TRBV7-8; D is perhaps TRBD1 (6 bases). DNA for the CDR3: TGTGCCAGCAGCTTAGGGGGGGGCAGGGAAGCTTTCTTT. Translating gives CASSLGGGREAFF.